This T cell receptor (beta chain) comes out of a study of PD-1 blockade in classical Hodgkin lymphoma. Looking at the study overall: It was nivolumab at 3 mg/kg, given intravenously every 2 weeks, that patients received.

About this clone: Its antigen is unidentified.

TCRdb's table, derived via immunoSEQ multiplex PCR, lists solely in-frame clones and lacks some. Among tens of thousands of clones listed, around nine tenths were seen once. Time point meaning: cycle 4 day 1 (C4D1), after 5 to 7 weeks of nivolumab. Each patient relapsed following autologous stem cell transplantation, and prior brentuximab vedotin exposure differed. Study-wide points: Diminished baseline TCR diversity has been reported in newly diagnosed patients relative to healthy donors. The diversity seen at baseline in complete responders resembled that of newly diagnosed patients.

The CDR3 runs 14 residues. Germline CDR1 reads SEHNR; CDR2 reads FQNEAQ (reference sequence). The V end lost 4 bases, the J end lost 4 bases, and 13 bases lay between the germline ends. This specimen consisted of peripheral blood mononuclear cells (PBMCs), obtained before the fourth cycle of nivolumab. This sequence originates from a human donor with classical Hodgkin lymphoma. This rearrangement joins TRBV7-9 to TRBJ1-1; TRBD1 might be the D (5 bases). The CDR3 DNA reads TGTGCCAGCAGCTACTGGGGGAGGGGCACTGAAGCTTTCTTT. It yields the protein CASSYWGRGTEAFF.